Each of the 2 T cell receptor beta chains below was sequenced from the same sample in a study of cytomegalovirus exposure and HLA in healthy donors (dated by TCRdb to about 2017). Preparation of the library involved the immunoSEQ multiplex PCR assay. A mixture of 60 forward primers for TCR Vbeta segments and 13 reverse primers for TCR Jbeta segments was used in the multiplex PCR. Sourced from immuneACCESS, this table was stored by TCRdb with only in-frame sequences that have V and J called. A share of the clones is absent; for the studies checked, an unresolved V gene accounts for under half, and the remainder has no known explanation. The sample contains about 60,000 clones, approximately 75% of them found a single time. About 3.3% of the sample is taken by the ten largest. Sequences were obtained from PBMCs. The source is a woman in her thirties or forties in good health and CMV-seropositive.

The genes are TRBV9 and TRBJ1-3; 7 nucleotides line up with TRBD1. Germline V gene data show CDR1 as SGDLS and CDR2 as YYNGEE. The CDR3 runs to 15 residues. The V and J ends lost 3 bases and 7 bases, in that order; junction bases with no gene match: 10. In DNA form, the CDR3 reads TGTGCCAGCAGCGAGGCGACAGGGACGGGGAACACCATATATTTT. Translated, it gives CASSEATGTGNTIYF. The full variable domain, in which reference TRBV9 and TRBJ1-3 provide the parts outside the CDR3, is DSGVTQTPKHLITATGQRVTLRCSPRSGDLSVYWYQQSLDQGLQFLIQYYNGEERAKGNILERFSAQQFPDLHSELNLSSLELGDSALYFCASSEATGTGNTIYFGEGSWLTVV.

The chain recombines TRBV19 with TRBJ1-2; TRBD1 aligns across 11 bases. After removal of 7 bases from V and 4 bases from J, the junction contained 5 bases not matched to a gene. Germline CDR1 and CDR2: LNHDA and SQIVND (reference sequence). The CDR3 totals 14 residues. CDR3 sequence (DNA): TGTGCCAGTATGTGGGACAGGGGGGCCTATGGCTACACCTTC. It codes for CASMWDRGAYGYTF.